A single sample is the source of the 26 T cell receptor beta chains below, sequenced in a study of T cells in women clearing cervical HPV infection (dated by TCRdb to the late 2010s). Library preparation employed the immunoSEQ multiplex PCR assay. Not all clones reach the TCRdb copy of this immuneACCESS table, which keeps in-frame sequences only. Checked studies attribute under half of the gap to unresolved V genes and leave the rest unexplained. The sample's own table lists roughly 20,000 clones. The top ten clones comprise approximately 5.6% of the sample. Sequencing was performed on blood buffy coat. The receptors derive from a woman aged 18 to 75 with a cervical HPV16 infection that either progressed to CIN3+ or cleared (not recorded which).

Notes on this clone: The read finishes 3 residues shy of the CDR3 end, and the germline J gene is used to complete it. The chain employs TRBV19 and TRBJ1-1; TRBD1 matches 7 bases. This CDR3 comprises 16 residues. Germline assignment: CDR1 LNHDA and CDR2 SQIVND (reference sequence). The CDR3 loop is CASSIRQGGLQETAFF. CDR3 bases read: TGTGCCAGTAGTATCCGACAGGGTGGTTTGCAGGAGACC.

As for this clone: The observed sequence ends 3 residues before the CDR3 terminus, with the missing tail filled in from the germline J gene. The chain recombines TRBV20-1 with TRBJ2-7, with 9 positions matching TRBD1. The CDR3 has 16 residues. V was pared by 3 bases and J by 2 bases, with 11 bases of the junction left unmatched. The germline gives CDR1 DFQATT, CDR2 SNEGSKA (reference sequence). This chain's CDR3 is CSAREDRGKGAYEQYF. CDR3 DNA (partial): TGCAGTGCTAGGGAAGACAGGGGGAAGGGGGCCTACGAG.

This clone is medium-sized (0.01 to 0.1%) by frequency. The sequenced fragment ends 3 residues before the CDR3 boundary, so the rest is inferred from the germline J gene. The V call is TRBV5-1, the J call TRBJ1-4; D may be TRBD1 (6 bases). Germline V gene data show CDR1 as SGHRS and CDR2 as YFSETQ. The CDR3 spans 15 residues. V lost 4 bases and J lost 4, with 14 bases in between. CDR3 region: CASSDQGIGNEKLFF. CDR3 bases read: TGCGCCAGCAGCGACCAGGGGATCGGTAATGAAAAA.

Measured by frequency, this clone is medium-sized. Read data end 3 residues before the CDR3 end; the end is taken from the germline J gene. The chain employs TRBV18 and TRBJ2-5; no definite D call. CDR1 is KGHSH and CDR2 is LQKENI in the germline V gene. V lost 4 bases and J lost 2, with 2 bases in between. This CDR3 is built from 11 residues. Here the CDR3 reads CASSLQETQYF. The sequenced part of the CDR3 DNA is TGTGCCAGCTCACTACAAGAGACC. The whole variable domain, filled in from reference TRBV18 and TRBJ2-5, reads NAGVMQNPRHLVRRRGQEARLRCSPMKGHSHVYWYRQLPEEGLKFMVYLQKENIIDESGMPKERFSAEFPKEGPSILRIQQVVRGDSAAYFCASSLQETQYFGPGTRLLVL.

Comments on this clone: The read stops 3 residues short of the end of the CDR3; the missing end is completed from the germline J gene. The genes are TRBV7-9 and TRBJ2-7; TRBD1 is a possible D gene (6 bases). V lost 5 bases, J lost 0 bases, and 11 bases lay in between. Germline loops: CDR1 SEHNR, CDR2 FQNEAQ (reference sequence). The CDR3 is 14 residues long. CDR3 bases read: TGTGCCAGCAGCGATCTGGACAGCTCCTACGAG. It is translated as CASSDLDSSYE. The complete CDR3 reads CASSDLDSSYEQYF.

In the case of this clone: The CDR3 is cut off 3 residues early in the read; its end comes from the germline J gene. The chain couples TRBV5-6 to TRBJ2-2, with TRBD1 matching 7 bases. CDR3 length: 13 residues. Germline CDR1 is SGHDT and CDR2 is YYEEEE. CDR3 bases read: TGTGCCAGCAGCCCGCAGGGGGACCCACCG. Protein sequence: CASSPQGDPP. The whole CDR3 protein is CASSPQGDPPLFF.

With respect to this clone: The DNA ends 3 residues before the CDR3 does, and the rest of the CDR3 is filled in from the germline J gene. The V gene is TRBV2, the J gene TRBJ2-4, with a weak D call TRBD2 (6 bases). The CDR3 extends over 13 amino acids. Germline CDR1 reads SNHLY; CDR2 reads FYNNEI. This chain's CDR3 is CASSQRANYGQYF. The CDR3 bases that were read are TGTGCCAGCAGTCAGCGGGCTAACTATGGT.

The CDR3 bases that were read are TGCAGTGCTAACCGGTGGACTAGCGGGGTCGAG. It is translated as CSANRWTSGVE. The whole CDR3 protein reads CSANRWTSGVEQYF. The chain employs TRBV20-1 and TRBJ2-7; 12 bases fit TRBD2. The observed sequence ends 3 residues before the CDR3 terminus, with the missing tail filled in from the germline J gene. V was clipped by 4 bases and J by 6 bases; unmatched bases: 7. Per the germline V gene, CDR1 is DFQATT and CDR2 is SNEGSKA (reference sequence). There are 14 residues in the CDR3.

Worth noting for this clone: The read ends 3 residues shy of where the CDR3 ends; the end is completed using the germline J gene. The gene calls are TRBV19 and TRBJ1-2, with D uncertain. There are 11 residues in the CDR3. Germline V gene sequence: CDR1 LNHDA, CDR2 SQIVND (reference sequence). CDR3 sequence reads: CASSTSSDYTF. The CDR3 DNA, read in part, is TGTGCCAGTAGCACCAGTAGCGAC.

About this clone itself: The read falls 3 residues short of the CDR3 end, and the missing part is taken from the germline J gene. The chain carries TRBV7-8 and TRBJ2-2; D not certain. CDR1 and CDR2 (germline): SGHVS, FQNEAQ. CDR3 size: 16 residues. V was cut by 1 base and J by 0 bases, with 9 bases left in between. The covered CDR3 bases are TGTGCCAGCAGCTTAGACACAGCCTCGAACACCGGGGAG. This codes for CASSLDTASNTGE. The full-length CDR3 reads as CASSLDTASNTGELFF.

On this clone: Read coverage stops 3 residues before the CDR3 terminus; the germline J gene supplies the remainder. The chain recombines TRBV12-3 or TRBV12-4 with TRBJ1-2; D is unresolved. CDR3 size: 14 residues. V lost 1 base, J lost 0 bases, and 6 bases lay in between. The CDR3 region is CASSLGTANYGYTF. CDR3 DNA, as far as it was read: TGTGCCAGCAGTTTAGGAACAGCTAACTATGGC.

On this clone itself: The CDR3 extends 3 residues past the end of the read, so its final part is completed from the germline J gene. The chain combines TRBV30 with TRBJ2-2; D might be TRBD2 (6 bases). Trimming took 5 bases from V and 4 from J, leaving 11 bases between them. CDR3 length equals 13 residues. Germline CDR1 reads GTSNPN; CDR2 reads SVGIG (reference sequence). The CDR3: CAWGSGLTGELFF. The sequenced part of the CDR3 DNA is TGTGCCTGGGGGAGCGGGCTCACCGGGGAG.

In the case of this clone: The read terminates 3 residues ahead of where the CDR3 ends, so the germline J gene completes it. J is TRBJ2-7 and V is TRBV7-3; a weak D match, TRBD2 (5 bases). Germline-derived CDR1 and CDR2 are SGHTA and FQGTGA. V gave up 4 bases and J gave up 6 bases, with 10 bases separating them. The length of the CDR3 is 12 residues. Incomplete CDR3 DNA: TGTGCCAGCAGCTCCTCTGAGGGCGAG. It encodes CASSSSEGE. The CDR3 in full is CASSSSEGEQYF.

Concerning this clone: The read stops 3 residues short of the end of the CDR3; the missing end is completed from the germline J gene. This chain connects TRBV13 to TRBJ2-7, with D unresolved. Germline V gene data show CDR1 as PRHDT and CDR2 as FYEKMQ (reference sequence). This CDR3 is built from 13 residues. The V and J ends lost 0 bases and 4 bases respectively, with 7 bases between them. The CDR3 reads CASSLGQLYEQYF. Partial CDR3 DNA: TGTGCCAGCAGCTTAGGTCAGTTATACGAG. The whole variable domain, filled in from reference TRBV13 and TRBJ2-7, reads AAGVIQSPRHLIKEKRETATLKCYPIPRHDTVYWYQQGPGQDPQFLISFYEKMQSDKGSIPDRFSAQQFSDYHSELNMSSLELGDSALYFCASSLGQLYEQYFGPGTRLTVT.

For this clone: The sequence runs out 3 residues before the end of the CDR3; the remainder is reconstructed from the germline J gene. This chain connects TRBV11-2 to TRBJ2-5; D is possibly TRBD2 (6 bases). V lost 5 bases and J lost 0, with 13 bases in between. Germline CDR1 reads SGHAT; CDR2 reads FQNNGV. This CDR3 comprises 15 residues. CDR3 amino acids: CASSPGTAYQETQYF. The sequenced CDR3 bases are TGTGCCAGCAGCCCAGGGACTGCCTACCAAGAGACC.

Of note for this clone: Read sequence stops 3 residues before the CDR3 end, and the germline J gene provides the missing end. The J gene is TRBJ2-2, the V gene TRBV28, with D maybe TRBD1 (5 bases). The CDR3 extends over 14 amino acids. Per germline, CDR1 MDHEN and CDR2 SYDVKM. V dropped 3 bases and J dropped 1 base, with 6 bases sitting between them. The covered CDR3 bases are TGTGCCAGCAGTTTGGGGCAGAACACCGGGGAG. This codes for CASSLGQNTGE. The CDR3 as a whole reads CASSLGQNTGELFF.

Details on this clone: The sequenced fragment ends 3 residues before the CDR3 boundary, so the rest is inferred from the germline J gene. The rearrangement joins TRBV7-2 to TRBJ2-7, with D hard to call. V lost 5 bases and J 0 bases, leaving 5 bases between the germline ends. The CDR3 is 12 amino acids. The germline CDR1 and CDR2 sequences are SGHTA and FQGNSA. CDR3 amino acids: CASSPISYEQYF. The part of the CDR3 DNA that was read is TGTGCCAGCAGCCCTATCTCCTACGAG.

Note on this clone: The read ends 3 residues before the CDR3 terminus; that terminus is restored from the germline J gene. The chain employs TRBV19 and TRBJ1-2; 12 bases map to TRBD1. After removal of 3 bases from V and 7 bases from J, the junction contained 9 bases not matched to a gene. The CDR3 spans 16 residues. The germline CDR1 and CDR2 sequences are LNHDA and SQIVND (reference sequence). The DNA read from the CDR3 is TGTGCCAGTAGTATCCTCCGGGACAGGGGGCGAAGTGGC. This sequence encodes CASSILRDRGRSG. The entire CDR3 is CASSILRDRGRSGYTF.

As to this clone: The read gets to within 3 residues of the CDR3 end, and the germline J gene fills in the rest. The chain links TRBV6-2 or TRBV6-3 to TRBJ2-1, with D maybe TRBD2 (5 bases). The V end was cut by 6 bases, the J end by 4 bases, with 13 bases between. The CDR3 runs 14 residues. The V gene's germline CDR1 is MNHEY and CDR2 SVGEGT. CDR3 DNA (partial): TGTGCCAGCAGAAGAGCGGCCTTATACAATGAG. Translated, it gives CASRRAALYNE. The entire CDR3 protein reads CASRRAALYNEQFF.

Note on this clone: Relative to the germline gene, one junction end is altered; a read error may explain this. The read halts 3 residues ahead of the CDR3 end, with the missing end drawn from the germline J gene. The same CDR3 arises from other DNA sequences in this sample as well. The gene calls are TRBV18 and TRBJ1-2; 8 bases line up with TRBD1. This CDR3 is built from 14 residues. Germline-derived CDR1 and CDR2 are KGHSH and LQKENI. The sequenced part of the CDR3 DNA is TGTGCCAGCTCCCCACCGGGACAGGCCTACGAC. Protein: CASSPPGQAYD. The full CDR3 protein is CASSPPGQAYDYTF.

The sequenced CDR3 bases are TGTGCCTGGGCGGGACAGGGGAACTATGGC. Translated, it gives CAWAGQGNYG. The whole CDR3 protein is CAWAGQGNYGYTF. This rearrangement joins TRBV30 to TRBJ1-2, with 10 bases lining up with TRBD1. The read finishes 3 residues shy of the CDR3 end, and the germline J gene is used to complete it. This CDR3 is 13 amino acids long. With 5 bases clipped from V and 2 bases from J, the junction kept 2 bases outside the gene matches. From germline, CDR1 is GTSNPN and CDR2 SVGIG (reference sequence). The variable domain in full, completed from reference TRBV30 and TRBJ1-2, reads SQTIHQWPATLVQPVGSPLSLECTVEGTSNPNLYWYRQAAGRGLQLLFYSVGIGQISSEVPQNLSASRPQDRQFILSSKKLLLSDSGFYLCAWAGQGNYGYTFGSGTRLTVV.

Points on this clone: The CDR3 end is not reached by the read, which stops 3 residues before it; the germline J gene fills it in. This chain joins TRBV6-2 or TRBV6-3 and TRBJ2-3; 9 bases line up with TRBD2. The CDR3 runs 15 residues. Germline trimming cut 6 bases from V and 2 bases from J; bases unmatched to any gene: 6. Per germline, CDR1 MNHEY and CDR2 SVGEGT. CDR3 protein: CASSPTSGNTDTQYF. Incomplete CDR3 DNA: TGTGCCAGCAGCCCGACTAGCGGCAACACAGATACG.

On this clone: Read sequence stops 3 residues before the CDR3 end, and the germline J gene provides the missing end. This chain joins TRBV7-2 and TRBJ2-3, with D tentatively TRBD2 (6 bases). This CDR3 has 12 amino acids. Per the germline V gene, CDR1 is SGHTA and CDR2 is FQGNSA. The CDR3 reads CASSLPGETQYF. CDR3 bases read: TGTGCCAGCAGCTTACCGGGGGAGACG.

With regard to this clone: The CDR3 end falls 3 residues outside the read, so it is completed with the germline J gene. The rearrangement uses TRBV7-9 and TRBJ1-2; D is perhaps TRBD1 (6 bases). The length of the CDR3 is 13 residues. Germline values: CDR1 SEHNR, CDR2 FQNEAQ (reference sequence). The CDR3 reads CASSLGGRDDYTF. The covered CDR3 bases are TGTGCCAGCAGCTTGGGGGGGCGCGATGAC.

Note on this clone: The CDR3 goes on 3 residues after the read ends, and that part is filled in from the germline J gene. The rearrangement joins TRBV11-3 to TRBJ1-4; D may be TRBD1 (5 bases). CDR1 and CDR2 (germline): SGHNT, YENEEA. This CDR3 region has 13 residues. CDR3 protein: CASSLTGANVLFF. The sequenced part of the CDR3 DNA is TGTGCCAGCAGCTTAACTGGGGCCAACGTA.

To note about this clone: The DNA ends 3 residues before the CDR3 does, and the rest of the CDR3 is filled in from the germline J gene. The gene calls are TRBV7-3 and TRBJ2-2, with TRBD1 matching over 8 bases. CDR1 is SGHTA and CDR2 is FQGTGA in the germline V gene. The CDR3 covers 15 residues. J gave up 0 bases and V 5 bases, and 2 bases lay outside the gene matches. The part of the CDR3 DNA that was read is TGTGCCAGCAGCGGACAGGGCCCGAACACCGGGGAG. Protein: CASSGQGPNTGE. The CDR3 as a whole reads CASSGQGPNTGELFF.